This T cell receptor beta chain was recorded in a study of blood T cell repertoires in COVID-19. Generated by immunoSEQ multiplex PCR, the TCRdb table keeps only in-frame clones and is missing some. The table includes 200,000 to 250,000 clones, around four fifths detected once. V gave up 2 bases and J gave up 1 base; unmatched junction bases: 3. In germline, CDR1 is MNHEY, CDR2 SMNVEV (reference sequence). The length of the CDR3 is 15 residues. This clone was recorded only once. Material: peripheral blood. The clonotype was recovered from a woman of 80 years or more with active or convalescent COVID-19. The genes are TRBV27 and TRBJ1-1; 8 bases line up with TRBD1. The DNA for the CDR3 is TGTGCCAGCAGTTTACGGGACAGGCCGAACACTGAAGCTTTCTTT. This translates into CASSLRDRPNTEAFF.